The entry below gives a single T cell receptor (beta chain) sequence along with its context. Its cognate antigen is unknown. This sample was included in a study of CD8+ T cells in alopecia areata. Study-level background: Once tofacitinib had been taken for 6 to 18 months, 6 months off drug followed. Whole-study findings and limits: Alopecia totalis/universalis scalp especially showed more expanded CD8+ clones than normal scalp. Scalp samples also yield sequences of resident alphabeta T cells from normal skin.

Indicated treatment: oral pan-JAK inhibitor, 5-10 mg twice daily. Reverse transcribed after extraction, RNA yielded cDNA as the sequencing template. This table comes from immunoSEQ multiplex PCR, and its TCRdb copy is limited to in-frame clones, with some not included. The sample has over 85,000 clones; approximately 70% are singletons. Sequencing used CD8+ T cells sorted from blood, obtained between weeks 44 and 45, from a patient treated with tofacitinib. This receptor was identified in a human donor with alopecia areata.

The CDR3 sequence: CASSLSAGSQPQHF. CDR3 sequence (DNA): TGTGCCAGCAGCTTGAGTGCAGGCAGCCAGCCCCAGCATTTT. This chain uses TRBV5-6 with TRBJ1-5; D gene unclear. The CDR3 covers 14 residues. V lost 1 base and J 7 bases, leaving 12 bases between the germline ends. Germline lookup yields CDR1 SGHDT and CDR2 YYEEEE.